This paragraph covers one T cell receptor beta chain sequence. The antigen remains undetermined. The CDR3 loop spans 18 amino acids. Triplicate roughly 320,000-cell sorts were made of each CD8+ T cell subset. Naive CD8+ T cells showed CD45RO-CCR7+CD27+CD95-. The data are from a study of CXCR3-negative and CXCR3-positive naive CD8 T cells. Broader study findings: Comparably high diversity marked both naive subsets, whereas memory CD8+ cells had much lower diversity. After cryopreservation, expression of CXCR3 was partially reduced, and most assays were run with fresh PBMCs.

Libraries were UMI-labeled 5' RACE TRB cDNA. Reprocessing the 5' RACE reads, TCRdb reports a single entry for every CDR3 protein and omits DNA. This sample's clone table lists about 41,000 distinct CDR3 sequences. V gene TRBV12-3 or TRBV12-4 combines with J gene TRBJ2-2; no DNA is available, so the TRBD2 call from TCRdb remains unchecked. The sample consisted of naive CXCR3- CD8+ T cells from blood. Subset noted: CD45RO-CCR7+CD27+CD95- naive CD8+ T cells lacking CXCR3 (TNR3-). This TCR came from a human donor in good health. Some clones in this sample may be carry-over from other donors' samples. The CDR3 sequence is CASSLRRREDSNTGELFF.